This T cell receptor (beta chain) originates from a study of PD-1 blockade in classical Hodgkin lymphoma. Findings of the study overall: A significant rise in TCR diversity was seen by C4D1 for CD4+ cells but not for CD8+ cells. The drivers behind the repertoire differences, possibly disease activity or prior therapy, remain undefined. Newly diagnosed and completely responding patients shared comparable baseline diversity.

Time point specified: cycle 4 day 1 (C4D1), after around six weeks of nivolumab. Relapses following autologous stem cell transplantation were seen in all patients, with brentuximab vedotin exposure varying. Responses achieved at best were complete response, partial response or progressive disease. Clones were read by immunoSEQ multiplex PCR, and TCRdb kept only the in-frame ones, dropping some. Counted here are about 21,000 clones, about 70% occurring once; the ten biggest clones make up 15% to 20%. Trimming stripped 5 bases from V and 0 bases from J, with 8 bases between. The germline V gene has CDR1 SGHAT and CDR2 FQNNGV. The CDR3 contains 15 residues. Of note for this clone: Its matching antigen is unknown.

The specimen comprised peripheral blood mononuclear cells (PBMCs), sampled before the fourth cycle of nivolumab. The chain joins TRBV11-2 to TRBJ2-6, with D possibly being TRBD1 (6 bases). The sequence derives from a human donor with classical Hodgkin lymphoma. The CDR3 sequence: CASSRQVSGANVLTF. CDR3 coding DNA: TGTGCCAGCAGCCGACAGGTCTCTGGGGCCAACGTCCTGACTTTC.